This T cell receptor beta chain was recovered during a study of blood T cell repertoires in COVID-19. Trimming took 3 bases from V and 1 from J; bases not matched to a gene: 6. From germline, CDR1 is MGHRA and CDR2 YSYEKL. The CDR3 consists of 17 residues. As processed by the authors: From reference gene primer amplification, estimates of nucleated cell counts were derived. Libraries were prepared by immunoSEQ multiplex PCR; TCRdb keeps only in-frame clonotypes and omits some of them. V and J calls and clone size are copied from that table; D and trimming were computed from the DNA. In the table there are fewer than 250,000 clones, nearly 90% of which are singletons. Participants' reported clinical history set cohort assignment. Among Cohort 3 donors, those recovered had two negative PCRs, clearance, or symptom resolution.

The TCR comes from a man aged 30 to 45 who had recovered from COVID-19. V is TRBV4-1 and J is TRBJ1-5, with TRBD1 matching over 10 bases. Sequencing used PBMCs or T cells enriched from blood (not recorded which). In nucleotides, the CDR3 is TGCGCCAGCAGCCACCCGACAGGGGGCAGAAGCAATCAGCCCCAGCATTTT. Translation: CASSHPTGGRSNQPQHF.